Included here is one T cell receptor beta chain sequence, with context. The data stem from a study of technical replicates of blood from a few donors. From germline, CDR1 is MDHEN and CDR2 SYDVKM. V was clipped by 5 bases and J by 5 bases, with 15 bases between them. The CDR3 spans 14 residues. Profiling relied on immunoSEQ multiplex PCR, and the TCRdb table lists in-frame clones only, not all of them. The table includes some 77,000 clones, 90% to 95% detected once. The sample comprised T cells isolated from PBMCs. The rearrangement uses TRBV28 and TRBJ1-1; weak D call: TRBD1 (5 bases). This TCR derives from a human donor in good health. CDR3 bases: TGTGCCAGCAGTCCCGCTGGGGCGAGGACTGAAGCTTTCTTT. This encodes CASSPAGARTEAFF.